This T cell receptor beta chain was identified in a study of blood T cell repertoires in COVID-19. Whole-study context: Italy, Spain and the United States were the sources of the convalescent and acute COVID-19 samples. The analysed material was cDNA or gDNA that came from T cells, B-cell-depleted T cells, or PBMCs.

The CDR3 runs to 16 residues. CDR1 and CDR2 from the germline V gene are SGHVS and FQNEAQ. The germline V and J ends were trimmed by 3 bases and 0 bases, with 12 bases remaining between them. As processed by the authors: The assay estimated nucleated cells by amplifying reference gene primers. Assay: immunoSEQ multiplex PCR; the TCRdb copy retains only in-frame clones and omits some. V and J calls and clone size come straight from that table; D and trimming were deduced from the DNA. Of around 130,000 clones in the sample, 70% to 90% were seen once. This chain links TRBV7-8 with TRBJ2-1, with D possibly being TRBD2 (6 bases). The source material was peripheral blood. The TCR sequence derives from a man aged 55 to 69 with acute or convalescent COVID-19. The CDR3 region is CASSFLASSSYNEQFF. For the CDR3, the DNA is TGTGCCAGCAGCTTTCTAGCGTCTAGCTCCTACAATGAGCAGTTCTTC.